The T cell receptor beta chain described here comes from a study of T cell clones after liver transplantation. Overall study context: HCV positivity affected three of eight recipients; the rest lacked autoimmune or viral indications.

Germline CDR1 reads SQVTM; CDR2 reads ANQGSEA. The CDR3 contains 11 residues. V lost 6 bases, J lost 6 bases, and 3 bases stayed unmatched. Method: immunoSEQ multiplex PCR; TCRdb's copy keeps in-frame clones and lacks some. Altogether about 75,000 clones are present, over 85% being singletons, with the ten largest covering roughly 2.6%. The chain employs TRBV29-1 and TRBJ2-7, with 9 bases matching TRBD2. Sample: CD4+ T cells from blood, taken before liver transplant. The sequence derives from a human donor who received a liver transplant. CDR3 nucleotides: TGCAGCGTGCGGACTAGCGCCGAGCAGTACTTC. It translates to CSVRTSAEQYF.